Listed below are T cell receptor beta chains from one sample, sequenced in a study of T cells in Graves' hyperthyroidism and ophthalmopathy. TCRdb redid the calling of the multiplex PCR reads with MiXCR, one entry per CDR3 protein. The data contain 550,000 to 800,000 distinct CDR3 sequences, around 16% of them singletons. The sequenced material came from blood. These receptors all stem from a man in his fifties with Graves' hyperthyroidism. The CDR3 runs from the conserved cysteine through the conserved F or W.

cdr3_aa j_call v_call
CARSRSLGSGSSGELFF TRBJ2-2 TRBV4-3
CATTPGQGLNTEAFF TRBJ1-1 TRBV28
CAISEGTSGIETQYF TRBJ2-5 TRBV10-3
CASSPTGGKYEQYF TRBJ2-7 TRBV6-2/TRBV6-3
CASSFGGVDNEQFF TRBJ2-1 TRBV7-9
CASSFLQGYQETQYF TRBJ2-5 TRBV7-6
CASSADRGIAFF TRBJ1-1 TRBV5-1
CASSPQRGELQETQYF TRBJ2-5 TRBV4-3
CASSLPGQGREQYF TRBJ2-7 TRBV7-9
CSARPRARSSYEQYF TRBJ2-7 TRBV20-1
CASRGTVSATNEKLFF TRBJ1-4 TRBV2
CASSGPGQYSGANVLTF TRBJ2-6 TRBV6-1
CASSVSGAYEQYF TRBJ2-7 TRBV2
CSVLDLATAPWGYTF TRBJ1-2 TRBV29-1
CSVELPSGGYEQYF TRBJ2-7 TRBV29-1
CASSFTGVGNIQYF TRBJ2-4 TRBV12-3/TRBV12-4
CASIPGGWGGQETQYF TRBJ2-5 TRBV7-9
CASSPPEATNEKLFF TRBJ1-4 TRBV18
CASSVEWDSPLHF TRBJ1-6 TRBV9
CASSPPGTRTIMEQFF TRBJ2-1 TRBV11-1
CATSDLLGETQYF TRBJ2-5 TRBV24-1
CASTWSLAIGEQFF TRBJ2-1 TRBV10-2
CASLGGLAYNEQFF TRBJ2-1 TRBV12-3/TRBV12-4
CASYSRTGYHGYTF TRBJ1-2 TRBV6-1
CASSPDRVALGRPQHF TRBJ1-5 TRBV28
CASSLTSGGGEQYF TRBJ2-7 TRBV5-1
CASSTRTALPGSYEQYF TRBJ2-7 TRBV12-3/TRBV12-4
CASRLAFGRDSYTGELFF TRBJ2-2 TRBV27
CASSMTDRYNEQFF TRBJ2-1 TRBV7-2